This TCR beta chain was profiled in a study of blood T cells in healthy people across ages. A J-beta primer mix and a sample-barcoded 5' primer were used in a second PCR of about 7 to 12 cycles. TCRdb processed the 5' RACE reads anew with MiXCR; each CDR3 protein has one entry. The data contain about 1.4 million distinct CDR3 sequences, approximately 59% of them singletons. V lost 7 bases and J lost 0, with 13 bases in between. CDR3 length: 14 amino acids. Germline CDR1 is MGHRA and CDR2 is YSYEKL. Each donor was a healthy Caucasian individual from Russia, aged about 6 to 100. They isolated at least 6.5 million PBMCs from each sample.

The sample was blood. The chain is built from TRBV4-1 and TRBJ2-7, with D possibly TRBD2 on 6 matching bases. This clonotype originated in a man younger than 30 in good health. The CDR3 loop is CASKRETSSYEQYF. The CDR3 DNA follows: TGCGCCAGCAAACGGGAGACATCCTCCTACGAGCAGTACTTC.